This TCR beta chain was captured by sequencing in a study of T cell responses to AZD1222 COVID-19 vaccine (dated by TCRdb to 2020 to 2022). General notes on the study: A total of over 230 trial participants underwent TCR sequencing, of whom around 200 received two doses of AZD1222 and about 25 received two doses of the MenACWY control vaccine. Trial participants were enrolled by age into subgroups of 18-55, 56-69 and 70-plus years, and about 150, 27 and 61 TCR-sequenced participants, respectively, were included in these subgroups.

Turning to this clone: Its target antigen remains unknown. Base qualities were left out, and no much larger clone turns up one base away. The same CDR3 can be traced to other DNA sequences in this sample.

The CDR3 starts with the cysteine, ends with the phenylalanine, and has 12 residues. Only the CDR3 DNA is retained, 36 bases long and in frame from the first base. From a lookup of the germline V gene, CDR1 and CDR2 are SGHTA and FQGNSA. V is reduced by 0 bases and J by 1 base, leaving a spacing of 0 bases between them. Sample time point, as interpreted from the label and publication: about 28 days (+/-7) after the second vaccine dose. AZD1222 recipients with second doses at about 4 weeks or about 12 weeks were pooled, because spike-specific TCR depth and breadth did not differ between schedules. Vaccinee samples were obtained from the UK trials COV001 and COV002, which included a single-blind randomized controlled phase 2/3 trial of AZD1222 (ChAdOx1 nCoV-19) in healthy adults. For TCRbeta chain sequencing, PBMC samples from trial participants were taken at day 0 and at day 28 after the second dose.

The CDR3 regions of human TCRbeta chains were analyzed by immunosequencing. Turning to the authors' computational methods: Repertoire TCRs were matched against a reference library of SARS-CoV-2-specific TCRs generated with the MIRA antigen-specificity platform. Breadth meant the fraction of unique TCRs that were SARS-CoV-2-associated, whereas depth meant the fraction of total T cells that were SARS-CoV-2-associated. Using the MIRA data, each spike-specific TCR was mapped to the spike region that the TCR reacts to and placed in a CD4 or CD8 class. Log10-transformed breadth and depth values were compared by one-way ANOVA with Sidak's multiple comparisons tests. The clones in this table, taken by TCRdb from immuneACCESS, are in-frame only. Not every clone is retained; where verified, under half of the shortfall comes from an unresolved V gene, and the cause of the rest is unknown. D and trimming come from the DNA, and the V and J calls and clone size come from that table. Across this sample there are approximately 150,000 clones, with approximately 90% seen only once. The leading ten clones occupy roughly 1.2% of the sample.

Overall results and qualifications from the work: Most participants were white British and females outnumbered males, and the authors suggested that clonal diversity may have been underestimated. No day 14 peak-response samples were available, so repertoires were characterized only after the peak T cell response. CD4 TCRs associated with the vaccine covered the entire spike protein, and the dominant responses were in regions 160-218 and 743-854. Conclusions about previously exposed vaccinees are limited because only six or seven AZD1222 recipients were SARS-CoV-2 seropositive at baseline. Spike-specific TCR breadth and depth rose significantly after two AZD1222 doses compared with day 0 and with MenACWY recipients. The 56-69-year group was small, and its depth increase did not reach significance, likely because of low power. Reportedly, almost half of the unique spike-specific TCRs recognized epitopes lying outside the regions that are mutated in the B.1.351 and B.1.1.7 variants.

The chain is encoded by TRBV7-2 joined to TRBJ2-5; there is no confident call for the D gene. The TCR originated in an adult who received the AZD1222 COVID-19 vaccine. Sequenced material: peripheral blood, taken 28 days after the second AZD1222 dose. The CDR3: CASSLAQETQYF. The DNA reads as follows: TGTGCCAGCAGCTTAGCCCAAGAGACCCAGTACTTC. When the CDR3 is completed using the reference TRBV7-2 and TRBJ2-5 genes on either side, the full variable domain is GAGVSQSPSNKVTEKGKDVELRCDPISGHTALYWYRQSLGQGLEFLIYFQGNSAPDKSGLPSDRFSAERTGGSVSTLTIQRTQQEDSAVYLCASSLAQETQYFGPGTRLLVL.